A selection of T cell receptor beta chains follows, all from one sample in a study of blood T cell repertoires in COVID-19. Method: immunoSEQ multiplex PCR; TCRdb's copy keeps in-frame clones and lacks some. The sample has roughly 70,000 clones, 65% to 85% seen once; the top ten hold about 15%. Sequencing input: peripheral blood. These receptors were taken from a man aged 55 to 69 with COVID-19, enrolled during active disease. Each CDR3 is given with its conserved first and last residue. Each record gives: D gene, clone size, J gene, V gene, CDR3 DNA, CDR3 protein. A D gene is named only where the DNA matches it firmly. Part of the rows lack a size; the others show once, few, many or a class for expanded clones.

TRBD1	few	TRBJ1-5	TRBV5-6	TGTGCCAGCAGCTTTAACAGGGGGTCTAATCAGCCCCAGCATTTT	CASSFNRGSNQPQHF
.	.	TRBJ2-1	TRBV5-1	TGCGCCAGCAGCTCCGGGAGTTACAATGAGCAGTTCTTC	CASSSGSYNEQFF
.	many	TRBJ1-1	TRBV7-9	TGTGCCAGCAGCTTAGCGGGTGTTCTGGCAGGAAGATACACTGAAGCTTTCTTT	CASSLAGVLAGRYTEAFF
TRBD1	few	TRBJ2-2	TRBV7-9	TGTGCCAGCAGCCGACAGGGTGGTAACACCGGGGAGCTGTTTTTT	CASSRQGGNTGELFF
.	.	TRBJ2-5	TRBV5-5	TGTGCCAGCAGCCCCGCCCATGGCCGGAGGGAGACCCAGTACTTC	CASSPAHGRRETQYF
.	.	TRBJ1-2	TRBV6-6	TGTGCCAGCGGGGCCAGCGTGGGCTACACCTTC	CASGASVGYTF
TRBD1	.	TRBJ1-2	TRBV30	TGTGCCTGGAGCGGACAGGGACGCGGCTACACCTTC	CAWSGQGRGYTF
.	.	TRBJ2-1	TRBV5-6	TGTGCCAGCAGCCTATTTGGGACGGGAGTCAGCTCCTACAATGAGCAGTTCTTC	CASSLFGTGVSSYNEQFF
.	.	TRBJ2-5	TRBV9	TGTGCCAGCAGCGTAGGGGCAAAAGCTAAAGAGACCCAGTACTTC	CASSVGAKAKETQYF
.	.	TRBJ2-2	TRBV5-4	TGTGCCAGCAGCTTAGGGGCAGCTTTGTACGGGGAGCTGTTTTTT	CASSLGAALYGELFF
.	.	TRBJ2-7	TRBV19	TGTGCCAGTAGCCCCCCGGGACAACTTTACGAGCAGTACTTC	CASSPPGQLYEQYF
.	.	TRBJ1-2	TRBV21-1	TGTGCCAGCAGCAAAGGGACAGGTCCTAACTATGGCTACACCTTC	CASSKGTGPNYGYTF
TRBD2	.	TRBJ2-1	TRBV6-5	TGTGCCAGCAGTCGCGGACTAGCGGGATATAATGAGCAGTTCTTC	CASSRGLAGYNEQFF
TRBD2	.	TRBJ2-1	TRBV4-1	TGCGCCAGCAGCGCGAGCGGGAGTGGCAATGAGCAGTTCTTC	CASSASGSGNEQFF
.	.	TRBJ2-1	TRBV11-3	TGTGCCAGCAGCTGGGTTATGGGGAGGATTTCGGGTGAGCAGTTCTTC	CASSWVMGRISGEQFF
TRBD1	once	TRBJ2-5	TRBV15	TGTGCCACCAGCAGAGCGGTCCCGGGACAGGGGGGTCAGTACTTC	CATSRAVPGQGGQYF
.	.	TRBJ2-2	TRBV19	TGTGCCAGTAGTTCCCGACAGTATAACACCGGGGAGCTGTTTTTT	CASSSRQYNTGELFF
.	.	TRBJ2-1	TRBV7-9	TGTGCCAGCAGCTTAGAGGCTAGAGACTACAATGAGCAGTTCTTC	CASSLEARDYNEQFF
.	.	TRBJ1-5	TRBV5-4	TGTGCCAGCAGGCCCCGGGGGTATAGCAATCAGCCCCAGCATTTT	CASRPRGYSNQPQHF
.	.	TRBJ1-2	TRBV7-3	TGTGCCAGCAGCTTCGATTCAGGGGAAGGCTACACCTTC	CASSFDSGEGYTF
.	.	TRBJ1-4	TRBV28	TGTGCCAGCAGTTTATGGGACAGTCGAACTGAAAAACTGTTTTTT	CASSLWDSRTEKLFF
.	.	TRBJ1-5	TRBV7-6	TGTGCCAGCAGCAAAGGGGCAGCGACTAGCAATCAGCCCCAGCATTTT	CASSKGAATSNQPQHF
.	.	TRBJ2-1	TRBV19	TGTGCCAGTACAGACTTCAGCTCCTACAATGAGCAGTTCTTC	CASTDFSSYNEQFF
.	.	TRBJ1-5	TRBV6-1	TGTGCCAGCAGTGAAGCGCTTCGGGATCAGCCCCAGCATTTT	CASSEALRDQPQHF
.	.	TRBJ1-2	TRBV6-2/TRBV6-3	TGTGCCAGCAGTTTCACAGGTCCTCGTGGCTACACCTTC	CASSFTGPRGYTF
.	.	TRBJ2-1	TRBV7-9	TGTGCCAGCAGCCTAAGGGGGTACAATGAGCAGTTCTTC	CASSLRGYNEQFF
TRBD1	once	TRBJ2-2	TRBV18	TGTGCCAGCTCATCTAGACAGGGTGCCGGGGAGCTGTTTTTT	CASSSRQGAGELFF
.	.	TRBJ2-3	TRBV10-1	TGCGCCAGCAGTGAGGTCAGAACCACAGATACGCAGTATTTT	CASSEVRTTDTQYF
.	.	TRBJ2-7	TRBV5-1	TGCGCCAGCAGCCCAGGAGGTTCCAGCTCCTACGAGCAGTACTTC	CASSPGGSSSYEQYF
.	.	TRBJ2-1	TRBV2	TGTGCCAGCAGTTATACTTTGACTGACAATGAGCAGTTCTTC	CASSYTLTDNEQFF
.	.	TRBJ2-1	TRBV19	TGTGCCAGTAGCCGTTTCTCGATCGGTGTCAATGAGCAGTTCTTC	CASSRFSIGVNEQFF
TRBD1	once	TRBJ1-3	TRBV6-1	TGTGCCAGCAGTGAAGTTGGGCGGGACAGGGGAATTTCTGGAAACACCATATATTTT	CASSEVGRDRGISGNTIYF
TRBD1	.	TRBJ2-1	TRBV25-1	TGTGCCAGCAGTGATCCGGGACAGGGGGCCATAAATGAGCAGTTCTTC	CASSDPGQGAINEQFF
TRBD1	many	TRBJ2-2	TRBV7-2	TGTGCCAGCAGCGCCCACCTCCTTTACGGACAGGGTTATCCCGGGGAGCTGTTTTTT	CASSAHLLYGQGYPGELFF
.	.	TRBJ1-4	TRBV7-9	TGTGCCAGCAGCTCCCGGGGAGGCGAAAAACTGTTTTTT	CASSSRGGEKLFF
.	.	TRBJ1-1	TRBV10-3	TGTGCCATCAGTGGGACATCTGAAGCTTTCTTT	CAISGTSEAFF
TRBD1	.	TRBJ2-1	TRBV11-2	TGTGCCAGCAGCCCCGGGACAGACTGGAGGTACAATGAGCAGTTCTTC	CASSPGTDWRYNEQFF
.	.	TRBJ1-1	TRBV28	TGTGCCAGCAGCTCGGGAGGGGCGAAAGCTTTCTTT	CASSSGGAKAFF
TRBD1	.	TRBJ2-3	TRBV24-1	TGTGCCACCGCCGAGCAGGGGGACGTCACAGATACGCAGTATTTT	CATAEQGDVTDTQYF
.	.	TRBJ2-2	TRBV7-3	TGTGCCAGCAGCCCACAGGGCACCGGGGAGCTGTTTTTT	CASSPQGTGELFF